Below are 31 T cell receptor beta chains sequenced from a single sample in a study of OX40 agonist ivuxolimab in advanced cancers. The method was immunoSEQ multiplex PCR; TCRdb's version includes in-frame clones alone and lacks a portion of them. The sample contains 10,000 to 15,000 clones, 80% to 85% of which appear only once. The specimen was CD4+ or CD8+ T cells sorted from blood, collected in a trial of the OX40 agonist ivuxolimab. These receptors all stem from an adult with an advanced solid tumor such as melanoma, head and neck, liver or kidney cancer.

The chain joins TRBV6-6 to TRBJ2-7; tentatively, D is TRBD1 (5 bases). V was pared by 2 bases and J by 4 bases, with 9 bases between. CDR1 is MNHNY and CDR2 is SVGAGI in the germline V gene (reference sequence). The CDR3 length is 13 residues. This chain's CDR3 is CASSYSDRYEQYF. CDR3 sequence (DNA): TGTGCCAGCAGTTACAGTGACAGATACGAGCAGTACTTC.

The chain carries TRBV28 and TRBJ2-7; possible D gene TRBD2, 6 bases. Trimming took off 5 bases at V and 5 bases at J, with 19 bases between the two ends. CDR1 is MDHEN, CDR2 SYDVKM, per germline. The length of the CDR3 is 15 residues. CDR3 nucleotides: TGTGCCAGCAGTCATCGGAGGGGACTTTTGGACGAGCAGTACTTC. Translating gives CASSHRRGLLDEQYF.

DNA of the CDR3: TGTGCCAGTACCGCGGGGCCCTACTCCTACGAGCAGTACTTC. Translation gives CASTAGPYSYEQYF. The gene calls are TRBV19 and TRBJ2-7; D perhaps matches TRBD2 (6 bases). Germline loops: CDR1 LNHDA, CDR2 SQIVND (reference sequence). The V end was cut by 7 bases, the J end by 0 bases, with 13 bases between. CDR3 length: 14 amino acids.

This chain links TRBV21-1 with TRBJ2-3; TRBD2, the table's D call, was not compared with the DNA. TRBV21-1 is deemed a pseudogene. CDR3 length equals 16 residues. In DNA, the CDR3 is TGTGCCAGCAGCAAAGGGGCTAGCGGGAAGGTAGATACGCAGTATTTT. It encodes CASSKGASGKVDTQYF.

The rearrangement joins TRBV4-3 to TRBJ2-3, with D uncertain. Germline values: CDR1 LGHNA, CDR2 YSLEER. Between the trimmed V and J ends, which lost 5 bases and 5 bases, there was a span of 11 bases. The CDR3 contains 13 residues. CDR3 residues: CASSFKRLDTQYF. The CDR3 DNA is TGCGCCAGCAGCTTTAAGAGGTTAGATACGCAGTATTTT.

This rearrangement joins TRBV6-5 to TRBJ2-1; 9 bases align to TRBD1. This CDR3 spans 15 amino acids. Unmatched junction bases numbered 8, after V lost 4 bases and J lost 7 bases. Germline CDR1 and CDR2: MNHEY and SVGAGI. CDR3 DNA: TGTGCCAGCAGTTGGGCGGACAGGGGTCGAAATGAGCAGTTCTTC. Its translation: CASSWADRGRNEQFF.

V is TRBV15 and J is TRBJ2-3, with 10 nucleotides matching TRBD1. The CDR3 length is 16 residues. The trim removed 3 bases at V and 3 bases at J, leaving 6 bases unmatched. The germline gives CDR1 LNHNV, CDR2 YYDKDF (reference sequence). The CDR3 spells CATSSPGTGETDTQYF. The CDR3 coding sequence is TGTGCCACCAGCAGTCCCGGGACAGGGGAAACAGATACGCAGTATTTT.

The chain combines TRBV4-1 with TRBJ1-1, with unresolved D. Germline lookup yields CDR1 MGHRA and CDR2 YSYEKL. The V and J ends lost 1 base and 5 bases respectively, with 8 bases between them. The CDR3 totals 13 residues. The DNA of the CDR3 is TGCGCCAGCAGCCAAGGCGGGAGAACTGAAGCTTTCTTT. This encodes CASSQGGRTEAFF.

The V gene is TRBV13, the J gene TRBJ1-1; possible D gene TRBD1, 5 bases. From germline, CDR1 is PRHDT and CDR2 FYEKMQ (reference sequence). The CDR3 totals 12 residues. With 5 bases removed from V and 7 bases from J, the gap between germline ends came to 11 bases. The CDR3 is CASSDQGYEAFF. The DNA for the CDR3 is TGTGCCAGCAGCGACCAGGGCTATGAAGCTTTCTTT.

DNA for the CDR3: TGCGCCAGCAGCCAAGTAGCGGGAAGGAATGATGAGCAGTTCTTC. It is translated as CASSQVAGRNDEQFF. V gene TRBV4-3 combines with J gene TRBJ2-1; 8 positions agree with TRBD2. V shed 1 base and J 8 bases; nucleotides not matched to a gene: 7. This CDR3 has 15 amino acids. Looked up from germline, CDR1 is LGHNA and CDR2 is YSLEER.

The V and J genes are TRBV10-3 and TRBJ2-1; TRBD2 agrees at 10 bases. After removal of 3 bases from V and 4 bases from J, the junction contained 9 bases not matched to a gene. Germline V CDR1 and CDR2: ENHRY, SYGVKD. CDR3 length equals 17 residues. The CDR3 coding sequence is TGTGCCATCAGTGAAGCTAGCGGGAGCCCATCATACAATGAGCAGTTCTTC. Residues: CAISEASGSPSYNEQFF.

The rearrangement joins TRBV5-1 to TRBJ2-2; D is undetermined. V lost 7 bases to trimming and J lost 6 bases, with 16 bases between them. The germline V gene has CDR1 SGHRS and CDR2 YFSETQ. This CDR3 comprises 14 residues. This chain's CDR3 is CASCPQDGAGELFF. The CDR3 DNA follows: TGCGCCAGCTGCCCCCAGGATGGGGCCGGGGAGCTGTTTTTT.

The chain is built from TRBV5-4 and TRBJ2-5, with D uncertain. Germline CDR1 is SGHNT and CDR2 is YYREEE (reference sequence). The CDR3 is made up of 14 amino acids. V dropped 4 bases and J dropped 2 bases, with 12 bases sitting between them. CDR3 region: CASSPLGHQETQYF. The CDR3 region has the DNA TGTGCCAGCAGCCCTTTAGGTCATCAAGAGACCCAGTACTTC. Filled out from reference TRBV5-4 and TRBJ2-5, the complete variable domain reads ETGVTQSPTHLIKTRGQQVTLRCSSQSGHNTVSWYQQALGQGPQFIFQYYREEENGRGNFPPRFSGLQFPNYSSELNVNALELDDSALYLCASSPLGHQETQYFGPGTRLLVL.

The chain recombines TRBV6-5 with TRBJ2-1; 7 nucleotides align to TRBD1. V was clipped by 4 bases and J by 10 bases; unmatched bases: 7. CDR1 and CDR2 (germline): MNHEY, SVGAGI. The CDR3 contains 13 residues. CDR3 sequence (DNA): TGTGCCAGCAGTTTGGACAGGAGCCGGGAGCAGTTCTTC. Protein product: CASSLDRSREQFF.

This clone appeared once. V is TRBV7-6 and J is TRBJ2-7, with D perhaps being TRBD1 or TRBD2 (5 bases each). The CDR3 runs to 13 residues. In germline, CDR1 is SGHVS, CDR2 FNYEAQ. Between the trimmed V and J ends, which lost 5 bases and 4 bases, there was a span of 12 bases. This CDR3 reads CASSQLWGYEQYF. The CDR3 DNA is TGTGCCAGCAGCCAACTTTGGGGGTACGAGCAGTACTTC.

This rearrangement joins TRBV4-3 to TRBJ2-5; D is unresolved. This CDR3 is 13 amino acids long. V was trimmed by 3 bases and J by 5 bases, leaving 10 bases between them. Germline CDR1 is LGHNA and CDR2 is YSLEER. The CDR3 region has the DNA TGCGCCAGCAGCCAGGGATCCTGGGAGACCCAGTACTTC. Encoded protein: CASSQGSWETQYF.

The chain combines TRBV27 with TRBJ1-5, with 8 bases aligning to TRBD1. Germline trimming cut 5 bases from V and 5 bases from J; bases unmatched to any gene: 8. The germline V gene has CDR1 MNHEY and CDR2 SMNVEV (reference sequence). This CDR3 is built from 15 residues. The CDR3 is CASSPPDRGDQPQHF. Written as DNA, the CDR3 is TGTGCCAGCAGTCCACCCGACAGGGGCGATCAGCCCCAGCATTTT.

The rearrangement uses TRBV7-6 and TRBJ2-1, with 7 bases aligning to TRBD2. There are 16 residues in the CDR3. The ends lost 4 bases at V and 1 base at J; junction bases unmatched: 7. Per the germline V gene, CDR1 is SGHVS and CDR2 is FNYEAQ. CDR3 in DNA: TGTGCCAGCAGCTCCCGATCGGGGGGATCCTACAATGAGCAGTTCTTC. It yields the protein CASSSRSGGSYNEQFF.

For this clone: At one end the junction does not follow the germline gene, possibly because of a read error. The rearrangement links TRBV5-1 to TRBJ2-1, with 7 bases that match TRBD2. Looked up from germline, CDR1 is SGHRS and CDR2 is YFSETQ. The CDR3 sequence is 17 residues long. The CDR3 DNA sequence: TGCACCAGCAGCTGGGCCGGGGCGGGAGAACTTCTCGATGAGCAGTTCTTC. Translation gives CTSSWAGAGELLDEQFF. Drawing the rest from reference TRBV5-1 and TRBJ2-1, the complete variable domain is KAGVTQTPRYLIKTRGQQVTLSCSPISGHRSVSWYQQTPGQGLQFLFEYFSETQRNKGNFPGRFSGRQFSNSRSEMNVSTLELGDSALYLCTSSWAGAGELLDEQFFGPGTRLTVL.

In its sample, this clone was seen a few times. This sequence joins TRBV11-1 and TRBJ2-2; D is uncertain. Trimming stripped 5 bases from V and 2 bases from J, with 9 bases between. This CDR3 region has 14 residues. The germline V gene has CDR1 SGHAT and CDR2 FQDESV (reference sequence). The CDR3 sequence is CASSRKGNTGELFF. CDR3 in DNA: TGTGCCAGCAGCCGAAAGGGAAACACCGGGGAGCTGTTTTTT. The whole variable domain, filled in from reference TRBV11-1 and TRBJ2-2, reads EAEVAQSPRYKITEKSQAVAFWCDPISGHATLYWYRQILGQGPELLVQFQDESVVDDSQLPKDRFSAERLKGVDSTLKIQPAELGDSAMYLCASSRKGNTGELFFGEGSRLTVL.

This sequence joins TRBV29-1 and TRBJ2-1, with 7 positions matching TRBD2. The trim removed 6 bases at V and 12 bases at J, leaving 5 bases unmatched. The CDR3 spans 10 residues. The V gene's germline CDR1 is SQVTM and CDR2 ANQGSEA. The CDR3 DNA reads TGCAGCGTGACAGCGGGGTTGCAGTTCTTC. It codes for CSVTAGLQFF.

Here the CDR3 reads CASSQEAGGTVQYF. The CDR3 nucleotides read TGCGCCAGCAGCCAAGAGGCAGGGGGGACGGTTCAGTACTTC. The chain couples TRBV4-1 to TRBJ2-4; tentatively, D is TRBD1 (7 bases). V was trimmed by 0 bases and J by 11 bases, leaving 14 bases between them. This CDR3 region has 14 residues. Per the germline V gene, CDR1 is MGHRA and CDR2 is YSYEKL.

The rearrangement links TRBV11-2 to TRBJ2-1; D is undetermined. Germline CDR1 reads SGHAT; CDR2 reads FQNNGV. Trimming left V 4 bases short and J 8 bases short, with 6 bases between. The CDR3 length is 11 residues. The CDR3 here is CASSSRYEQFF. DNA of the CDR3: TGTGCCAGCAGCTCACGGTATGAGCAGTTCTTC.

The chain is built from TRBV13 and TRBJ2-5; D uncertain. Per the germline V gene, CDR1 is PRHDT and CDR2 is FYEKMQ (reference sequence). Deletions cut 4 bases from V and 1 base from J, with 10 bases between. This CDR3 has 14 residues. The CDR3 nucleotides are TGTGCCAGCAGCTCCGCCGACTTCCAAGAGACCCAGTACTTC. Amino acid sequence: CASSSADFQETQYF.

CDR3 coding DNA: TGCACCAGCAGCCAAGACCCTAGCGGGAGGCCAGATACGCAGTATTTT. It specifies CTSSQDPSGRPDTQYF. This chain joins TRBV1 and TRBJ2-3; TRBD2, as called in the table, went unchecked against the DNA. TRBV1 is classified as a pseudogene. CDR3 length equals 16 residues.

The rearrangement uses TRBV25-1 and TRBJ1-6; no definite D call. The germline V gene has CDR1 MGHDK and CDR2 SYGVNS. The CDR3 length is 16 residues. The V end was cut by 1 base, the J end by 10 bases, with 17 bases between. CDR3 sequence: CASSELKVGSLSPLHF. The DNA of the CDR3 is TGTGCCAGCAGTGAATTGAAGGTAGGATCATTGTCACCCCTCCACTTT.

V and J are TRBV2 and TRBJ2-6; the D gene could be TRBD1 or TRBD2 (5 bases each). Germline CDR1 is SNHLY and CDR2 is FYNNEI. This CDR3 is 16 amino acids long. Trimming stripped 6 bases from V and 0 bases from J, with 12 bases between. The CDR3 bases are TGTGCCAGCAGGGGGGAGCCGAGCTCTGGGGCCAACGTCCTGACTTTC. It codes for CASRGEPSSGANVLTF.

V and J are TRBV9 and TRBJ2-7, with D perhaps given as TRBD1 or TRBD2 (5 bases each). CDR1 and CDR2 (germline): SGDLS, YYNGEE. V lost 4 bases and J lost 4, with 15 bases in between. The CDR3 is 14 residues long. This CDR3 reads CASSPGTRAYEQYF. The CDR3 nucleotides are TGTGCCAGCAGCCCAGGGACCAGGGCGTACGAGCAGTACTTC. Drawing the rest from reference TRBV9 and TRBJ2-7, the complete variable domain is DSGVTQTPKHLITATGQRVTLRCSPRSGDLSVYWYQQSLDQGLQFLIQYYNGEERAKGNILERFSAQQFPDLHSELNLSSLELGDSALYFCASSPGTRAYEQYFGPGTRLTVT.

The V call is TRBV9, the J call TRBJ2-4; the D gene is possibly TRBD2 (7 bases). V was clipped by 8 bases and J by 1 base, with 16 bases between them. The CDR3 consists of 15 residues. Germline lookup yields CDR1 SGDLS and CDR2 YYNGEE. The CDR3 spells CASSPGGSAKNIQYF. The CDR3, as DNA: TGTGCCAGTTCGCCGGGGGGCTCGGCCAAAAACATTCAGTACTTC.

The sample holds a few counts of this clone. The rearrangement uses TRBV30 and TRBJ2-7; 9 bases match TRBD1. V trimming: 7 bases; J trimming: 3 bases; junction bases outside the gene matches: 7. This CDR3 spans 13 amino acids. Per the germline V gene, CDR1 is GTSNPN and CDR2 is SVGIG (reference sequence). As DNA, the CDR3 is TGTGCCTCTACGGGACAGGGACTCTACGAGCAGTACTTC. Its translation is CASTGQGLYEQYF.

V usage is TRBV5-1 and J usage is TRBJ2-3; either TRBD1 or TRBD2 may fit D (5 bases each). The germline gives CDR1 SGHRS, CDR2 YFSETQ. V was pared by 3 bases and J by 6 bases, with 14 bases between. The CDR3 covers 14 residues. CDR3 nucleotide sequence: TGCGCCAGCAGCTCAGGGTGGGGGATCGATACGCAGTATTTT. This codes for CASSSGWGIDTQYF.